The subject of this entry is one TCR beta chain. Other nucleotide sequences from this sample produce the same CDR3. The junction had 3 bases not matched to a gene; V was cut back by 6 bases and J by 3 bases. The CDR3 sequence is 13 residues long. Germline V gene data show CDR1 as SNHLY and CDR2 as FYNNEI. The sample is drawn from a study of blood T cell repertoires in COVID-19. Produced via immunoSEQ multiplex PCR; TCRdb's table is partial and in-frame only. The table lists roughly 150,000 clones, approximately 88% of them singletons. Exposed study participants had met a COVID-19 case within 2 weeks before entry.

The chain uses TRBV2 and TRBJ1-2; 8 bases agree with TRBD1. This TCR came from a man in his 70s who had been exposed to COVID-19. Material: PBMCs or T cells enriched from blood (not recorded which). In nucleotides, the CDR3 is TGTGCCAGCAGCCAGACAGGGGACTATGGCTACACCTTC. Translating gives CASSQTGDYGYTF.